The 18 T cell receptor beta chains below were found in one sample sequenced in a study of tumor-infiltrating lymphocytes in primary liver carcinoma. RNA and DNA were co-extracted from approximately 20-30 mg of unsorted bulk tissue. Reverse transcription of about 500 ng total RNA with a constant-region primer produced TCR beta cDNA. Sequencing libraries for TCR beta derived from three nested multiplex PCR rounds that used slightly modified ARM-PCR. The two initial PCR rounds, around 11 cycles each, used TRBV1-TRBV30 forward and C-beta reverse primers. TCRdb recomputed calls from the multiplex PCR reads with MiXCR, one row per CDR3 protein. Of about 75,000 distinct CDR3 sequences in the sample, about 75% are singletons; the top ten hold 26%. Sequenced sample: tumor-adjacent normal liver tissue. All receptors come from a man aged 40-50 years with primary liver carcinoma and hepatitis B virus infection.

This sequence joins TRBV7-8 and TRBJ2-3, with D perhaps TRBD1 or TRBD2 (5 bases each). CDR3 length: 13 amino acids. The V gene lost 8 bases and the J gene lost 6 bases, with 15 bases spanning the gap. Germline V CDR1 and CDR2: SGHVS, FQNEAQ. The CDR3 protein is CASSGLDEDTQYF. The CDR3 bases are TGTGCCAGCTCGGGGCTGGACGAGGATACGCAGTATTTT.

The chain carries TRBV4-1 and TRBJ2-5, with D unclear. The CDR3 is 14 amino acids. Germline-derived CDR1 and CDR2 are MGHRA and YSYEKL. CDR3 amino acids: CAGSQAENQETQYF. The DNA for the CDR3 is TGCGCAGGCAGCCAAGCCGAGAACCAAGAGACCCAGTACTTC.

This clonotype was detected a few times. This chain connects TRBV4-2 to TRBJ2-2; D might be TRBD2 (6 bases). Germline V gene data show CDR1 as LGHNA and CDR2 as YNFKEQ. This CDR3 has 16 residues. The V gene lost 0 bases and the J gene lost 1 base, with 9 bases spanning the gap. The CDR3 sequence: CASSQEGGQNTGELFF. CDR3 DNA sequence: TGTGCCAGCAGCCAAGAGGGGGGTCAGAACACCGGGGAGCTGTTTTTT.

This clonotype was counted a single time. This likely comes from a read error, as the CDR3 has no conserved phenylalanine or tryptophan at its end. The DNA is left out, because the CDR3 cannot be placed on it with certainty; the CDR3 is given as TCRdb lists it. This chain joins TRBV7-8 and TRBJ2-1; the table assigns TRBD2, which was not confirmed against the DNA. The CDR3 spans 18 residues, counting both ends. CDR1 and CDR2 (germline): SGHVS, FQNEAQ. The CDR3 protein is CASNPLGGSAVSYNEQFL.

To note about this clonotype: The germline gene is not matched at one end of the junction; a read error may be the cause. The chain combines TRBV11-2 with TRBJ2-7; 7 bases are shared with TRBD1. In germline, CDR1 is SGHAT, CDR2 FQNNGV. CDR3 length: 13 amino acids. The CDR3, as DNA: TGTGCCGGCGGCTTCGACAGGGTGTACGTGCAGTACTTC. This encodes CAGGFDRVYVQYF.

On this clonotype: A junction end diverges from the germline sequence, so it may reflect a read error. The V call is TRBV6-2 or TRBV6-3, the J call TRBJ2-1; unclear D gene. CDR1 MNHEY and CDR2 SVGEGT come from the germline V gene. The CDR3 is 14 amino acids. DNA for the CDR3: TGTGCCAGCAGTTACAGCAGCTCCTCCAATGAGCAGTTCTTC. Protein: CASSYSSSSNEQFF.

Only a few counts were recorded for this clonotype. One end of the junction varies from germline; a read error may be responsible. The J gene is TRBJ2-7, the V gene TRBV11-2; no clear D gene. This CDR3 spans 10 amino acids. The germline CDR1 and CDR2 sequences are SGHAT and FQNNGV. CDR3 sequence (DNA): TGTGCCAGGAGCTTAAGAGAGCAGTACTTC. Protein: CARSLREQYF.

As for this clonotype: This may be a read error: a much more frequent sequence differs by one nucleotide. V gene TRBV7-9 combines with J gene TRBJ1-1; the D gene is possibly TRBD1 (6 bases). The length of the CDR3 is 17 residues. The germline gives CDR1 SEHNR, CDR2 FQNEAQ (reference sequence). CDR3 sequence: CASSTPLRGAVNTEALF. CDR3 DNA sequence: TGTGCCAGCAGCACTCCACTTCGGGGGGCCGTAAACACTGAAGCTCTCTTT.

On this clonotype: The junction and the germline gene differ at one end; a read error may be behind it. The gene calls are TRBV4-1 and TRBJ2-1; D may be TRBD2 (6 bases). The CDR3 has 18 residues. Germline V gene data show CDR1 as MGHRA and CDR2 as YSYEKL. Here the CDR3 DNA reads TGCGCCAGTAGCCAAGACTATCTAGCGACCACCATTTACAATGAGCAGTTCTTC. Residues: CASSQDYLATTIYNEQFF.

This clonotype was observed a few times. This may stem from a read error, because a much larger clone lies one nucleotide away. The rearrangement uses TRBV11-2 and TRBJ2-7; tentative D call: TRBD1 (5 bases). The CDR3 length is 11 residues. Germline loops: CDR1 SGHAT, CDR2 FQNNGV. CDR3 loop: CTSTKGVEQYF. Written as DNA, the CDR3 is TGTACCAGCACAAAAGGGGTTGAGCAGTACTTC.

With respect to this clonotype: The junction departs from germline at one end; a sequencing error may be responsible. The chain joins TRBV10-2 to TRBJ1-4; D gene ambiguous. The CDR3 has 14 residues. CDR1 is WSHSY, CDR2 SAAADI, per germline. The CDR3 sequence is CSSKDPWGNEKLFF. DNA for the CDR3: TGCTCCAGTAAAGACCCGTGGGGTAATGAAAAACTGTTCTTT.

On this clonotype itself: At one of its ends the junction is not consistent with the germline gene, which may arise from a read error. The chain recombines TRBV11-2 with TRBJ2-3, with D possibly being TRBD2 (6 bases). The CDR3 is made up of 18 amino acids. The germline V gene encodes CDR1 SGHAT and CDR2 FQNNGV. The CDR3 DNA sequence: TGTGCTAGCGGCTTAGATTACCAGGGAGTGGGAGCTTTAGATACACAGTATTTT. It encodes CASGLDYQGVGALDTQYF.

This clonotype appeared many times. The rearrangement joins TRBV30 to TRBJ2-1; D perhaps matches TRBD2 (5 bases). Trimming cost V 4 bases and J 5 bases, with 15 bases left between them. The germline V gene has CDR1 GTSNPN and CDR2 SVGIG (reference sequence). The CDR3 contains 14 residues. The CDR3 DNA reads as TGTGCCTGGAAAGGGCTAGCTGGGAACAATGAGCAGTTCTTC. This encodes CAWKGLAGNNEQFF.

Ten or more counts support this clonotype. The chain links TRBV29-1 to TRBJ2-1; 12 bases are shared with TRBD2. V shed 7 bases and J 6 bases; nucleotides not matched to a gene: 4. The CDR3 runs 13 residues. Germline V CDR1 and CDR2: SQVTM, ANQGSEA. CDR3 in DNA: TGCAGCGGGGGGACTAGCGGGTTCAATGAGCAGTTCTTC. Its protein is CSGGTSGFNEQFF.

Points on this clonotype: This likely comes from a read error, as the CDR3 has no conserved phenylalanine or tryptophan at its end. The V call is TRBV6-2 or TRBV6-3, the J call TRBJ2-7; 13 bases line up with TRBD2. The CDR3 totals 14 residues. The V and J ends lost 6 bases and 4 bases, in that order; junction bases with no gene match: 3. CDR1 is MNHEY and CDR2 is SVGEGT in the germline V gene. In nucleotides, the CDR3 is TGTGCCAGCAGACTAGCGGGAGGGACATACGAGCAGTACTCC. The encoded protein is CASRLAGGTYEQYS.

Comment on this clonotype: This may be a read error, as it is one base from a much larger clone. CDR3 nucleotide sequence: TGCCCCAGCAGCTTGGACGGGCAGAACCCTGGAAACACCATATATTTT. Protein: CPSSLDGQNPGNTIYF. The chain joins TRBV5-1 to TRBJ1-3, with unresolved D. CDR3 length: 16 amino acids. CDR1 and CDR2 from the germline V gene are SGHRS and YFSETQ. Full variable domain (rest looked up from reference TRBV5-1 and TRBJ1-3): KAGVTQTPRYLIKTRGQQVTLSCSPISGHRSVSWYQQTPGQGLQFLFEYFSETQRNKGNFPGRFSGRQFSNSRSEMNVSTLELGDSALYLCPSSLDGQNPGNTIYFGEGSWLTVV.

A word on this clonotype: A much bigger clone sits one base away, suggesting this may be a read error. Since no conserved phenylalanine or tryptophan closes the CDR3, a read error is the likely cause. The chain combines TRBV5-1 with TRBJ2-3; 11 positions agree with TRBD2. The CDR3 has 16 residues. V dropped 4 bases and J dropped 6; count of bases not matched to a gene: 10. The germline CDR1 and CDR2 sequences are SGHRS and YFSETQ. CDR3 sequence: CASSPGLAAPADTQYL. CDR3 nucleotides: TGCGCCAGCAGCCCGGGACTAGCGGCCCCCGCGGATACGCAGTATTTG.

This clonotype turned up a few times. The V and J genes are TRBV9 and TRBJ1-4, with D hard to call. CDR1 is SGDLS and CDR2 is YYNGEE in the germline V gene. V lost 2 bases and J 3 bases, leaving 8 bases between the germline ends. This CDR3 region has 14 residues. The CDR3 bases are TGTGCCAGCAGCGTGGACTTGGCTAATGAAAAACTGTTTTTT. Its protein product is CASSVDLANEKLFF.